This T cell receptor (beta chain) was recovered during a study of T cells in Graves' hyperthyroidism and ophthalmopathy (dated by TCRdb to 2018 to 2020). For the study in its entirety: Peripheral blood was sampled at the time of initial diagnosis, prior to any treatment. Prospective prediction of ophthalmopathy was tested in an independent validation cohort of 18 to 20 hyperthyroidism patients and around 16 patients who later progressed to ophthalmopathy. Once sampling was done, hyperthyroidism patients were given methimazole at a starting dose of 30 mg daily, whereas ophthalmopathy patients were given high-dose intravenous methylprednisolone. For training and testing, the roughly 97 patients in the discovery cohort were randomly divided in a 7:3 ratio. In addition, the study compared T-cell repertoires in thyroid tissue and in blood from five or six Graves' hyperthyroidism patients. The paper describes TCR Vbeta CDR3 sequencing of 135 peripheral blood samples, made up of about 40 ophthalmopathy patients, more than 70 hyperthyroidism patients and roughly 17 progressor patients. A discovery cohort of approximately 97 patients, about 44 with Graves' ophthalmopathy and about 58 with stable Graves' hyperthyroidism, was used to find distinguishing TCR V-J signatures.

Trimming accounts for 0 bases at V and 5 bases at J, while the number of junction bases matched to no gene is 6. The germline V gene gives CDR1 as SGHRS and CDR2 as YFSETQ. Spanning cysteine to phenylalanine, the CDR3 consists of 17 amino acids. The retained sequence is limited to the CDR3, 51 bases, with the frame set at the first base. In the ophthalmopathy patients, disease was moderately to severely active, with a Clinical Activity Score of 3 or more, a NOSPECS grade of 4 or more, and a duration of less than 3 months. Exclusion was applied to patients with uncontrolled infections, other autoimmune diseases, pregnancy or lactation. Diagnoses were based on clinical symptoms, serum thyroxine and TRAb, thyroid ultrasound and orbital computed tomography. PBMCs were separated from roughly 9.3 ml of fresh peripheral blood using Ficoll-Paque density gradient centrifugation. Total RNA was extracted with Trizol reagent, and quality was checked on an Agilent 2100 Bioanalyzer.

The TCR beta CDR3 regions were amplified from the RNA transcripts. A first-round RT-PCR of the TCR CDR3 used the HTBI primer set with the Qiagen OneStep RT-PCR kit. A second multiplex PCR round built the libraries, followed by size selection and purification. Paired-end sequencing of the libraries was performed with 100 bp reads on an Illumina HiSeq2000. The study's own analysis went as follows. SOAPnuke was used to process the raw data, removing reads that contained adapters or uncalled bases, had a mean Phred below 15, or lacked an exact match to the constant primer or identifier. COPE v1.2.5 was used to merge the high-quality paired reads, and each unique nucleotide sequence was defined as a clonotype. MiTCR v1.1 was used to align the clonotypes against IMGT TRBV, TRBD and TRBJ reference segments. The analysis included only V-J combinations with a frequency above 0.0001, which together covered around 99% of the repertoires. The TCS score was defined as the ratio of F50 (clonal expansion) to E x V (chaos), calculated using BLOSUM62-based TCRdist between CDR3 peptides within each V-J. Welch's t-statistics and random forest reduced 500 to 650 V-J features to some 14, which were used in a naive Bayes classifier (R e1071). TCRdb reran the public reads through fastp at Q25 and MiXCR, keeping productive beta chains. Rows are combined by CDR3 protein, so each entry shows the most common genes and DNA. For this entry, the V and J calls and clone size follow TCRdb and not the study's own pipeline. The sample table contains some 550,000 distinct CDR3 sequences; only one count was recorded for roughly a sixth of them. 2.5% to 4% of the sample comes from the top ten.

Broader findings and caveats from the paper: No statistical method was used to fix the sample size in advance, and group allocation was not hidden from the investigators. Blood samples also contained most of the expanded thyroid clonotypes (frequency above 0.001), which suggests that blood repertoires may reflect thyroid immune responses. In validation, the model predicted progression to ophthalmopathy a median of approximately 6.3 months before onset, with approximately 71% sensitivity and roughly 72% specificity. A model built on a 13 V-J signature distinguished ophthalmopathy from stable hyperthyroidism, reaching around 90% sensitivity and approximately 83% specificity in cross-validation and 80%/75% in testing.

Notes on this clonotype: Its antigen specificity is not known. Base qualities were left out, and no much larger clone turns up one base away.

The receptor was isolated from a woman in her 40s with Graves' ophthalmopathy. The sequenced sample consisted of blood. This chain is built from TRBV5-1 and TRBJ2-7; 15 central nucleotides agree with TRBD2. The DNA sequence is given as TGCGCCAGCAGCTTGGCCAGGACTAGCGGGAGGGCCAACGAGCAGTACTTC. It codes for CASSLARTSGRANEQYF.